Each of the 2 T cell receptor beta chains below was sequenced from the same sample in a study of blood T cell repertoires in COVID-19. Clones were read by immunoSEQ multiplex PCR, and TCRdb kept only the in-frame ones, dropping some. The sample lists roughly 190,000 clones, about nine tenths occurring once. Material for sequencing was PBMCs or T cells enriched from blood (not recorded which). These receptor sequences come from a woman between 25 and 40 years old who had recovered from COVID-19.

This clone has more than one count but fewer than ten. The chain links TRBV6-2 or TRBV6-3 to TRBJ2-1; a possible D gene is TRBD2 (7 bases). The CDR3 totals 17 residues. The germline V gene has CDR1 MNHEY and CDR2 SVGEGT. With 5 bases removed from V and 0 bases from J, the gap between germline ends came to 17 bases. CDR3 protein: CASSLSGGPSSYNEQFF. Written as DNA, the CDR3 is TGTGCCAGCAGTCTCTCGGGGGGCCCAAGCTCCTACAATGAGCAGTTCTTC.

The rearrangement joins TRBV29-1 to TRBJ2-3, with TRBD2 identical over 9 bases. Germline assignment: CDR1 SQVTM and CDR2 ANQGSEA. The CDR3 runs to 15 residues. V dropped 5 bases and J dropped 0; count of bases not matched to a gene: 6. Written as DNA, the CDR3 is TGCAGCGTTCGGGCTAGCGGGGCCAGCACAGATACGCAGTATTTT. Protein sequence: CSVRASGASTDTQYF.